This entry is about one TCR beta chain. CDR1 MNHNS and CDR2 SASEGT come from the germline V gene. V lost 5 bases and J lost 6; bases outside the gene matches: 6. The CDR3 extends over 15 amino acids. This sample was included in a study of CD4 and CD8 cells across lung adenocarcinoma regions. The patients had localized lung adenocarcinoma, a non-small cell subtype. TCRdb processed the PCR reads anew with MiXCR; each CDR3 protein has one entry. The data hold some 7,200 distinct CDR3 sequences, with roughly 50% observed a single time. This clonotype originated in a female donor with lung adenocarcinoma. The CD4 and CD8 labels of this study may be unreliable. What was sequenced was CD4+ T cells from the center of a lung tumor. The rearrangement joins TRBV6-1 to TRBJ2-2; 10 bases line up with TRBD2. The CDR3 bases are TGTGCCAGCAGTCTCGTAGCGGGAGGAGCCGGGGAGCTGTTTTTT. As protein: CASSLVAGGAGELFF.